The sequence of this T cell receptor (beta chain) was determined in a study of T cells in Graves' hyperthyroidism and ophthalmopathy. Study observations and caveats: Blood also carried most thyroid clonotypes expanded above 0.001.

Points on this clonotype: Its target is not known.

Researchers amplified the TCR beta CDR3 regions from RNA transcripts. Carried out on the TCR CDR3, a first-round RT-PCR used the HTBI primer set. Using its own MiXCR run on the multiplex PCR reads, TCRdb lists one record per CDR3 protein. Here the sample spans about 290,000 distinct CDR3 sequences, roughly 19% being singletons. The TCR was taken from a man in his fifties or sixties with Graves' ophthalmopathy. The sample comprised blood.

The CDR3 loop reads CASSLAEINTEAFF. CDR3 nucleotide sequence: TGCGCCAGCAGCTTGGCAGAAATAAACACTGAAGCTTTCTTT. This rearrangement joins TRBV5-1 to TRBJ1-1; D unresolved. Between the trimmed V and J ends, which lost 0 bases and 2 bases, there was a span of 8 bases. This CDR3 has 14 amino acids. CDR1 and CDR2 (germline): SGHRS, YFSETQ.